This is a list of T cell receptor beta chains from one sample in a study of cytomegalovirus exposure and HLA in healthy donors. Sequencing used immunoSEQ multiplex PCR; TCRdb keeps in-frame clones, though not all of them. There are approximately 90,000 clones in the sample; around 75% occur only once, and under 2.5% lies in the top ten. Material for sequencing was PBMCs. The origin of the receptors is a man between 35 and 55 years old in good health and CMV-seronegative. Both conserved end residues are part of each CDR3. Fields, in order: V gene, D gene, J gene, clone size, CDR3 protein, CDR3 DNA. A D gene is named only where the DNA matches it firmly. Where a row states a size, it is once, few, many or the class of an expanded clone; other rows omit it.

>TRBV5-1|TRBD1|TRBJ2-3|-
CASSATGFGRGAQYF
TGCGCCAGCAGCGCGACAGGGTTCGGGCGAGGGGCGCAGTATTTT
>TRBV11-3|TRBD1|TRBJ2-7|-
CASSLGGQGVYEQYF
TGTGCCAGCAGCTTAGGAGGACAGGGGGTTTACGAGCAGTACTTC
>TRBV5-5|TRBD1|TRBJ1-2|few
CASTPGQVDYGYTF
TGTGCCAGCACCCCGGGACAGGTAGACTATGGCTACACCTTC
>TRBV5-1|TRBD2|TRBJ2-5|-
CASSYPAGGIQETQYF
TGCGCCAGCAGTTATCCGGCGGGGGGGATCCAAGAGACCCAGTACTTC
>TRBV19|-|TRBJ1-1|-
CAVKTGVNTEAFF
TGTGCCGTAAAGACAGGAGTGAACACTGAAGCTTTCTTT
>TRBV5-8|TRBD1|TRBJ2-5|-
CASSRTGAGETQYF
TGTGCCAGCAGCCGGACAGGGGCTGGGGAGACCCAGTACTTC
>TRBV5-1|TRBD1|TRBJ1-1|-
CASRIGTGGNRMNTEAFF
TGCGCCAGCAGGATAGGGACAGGGGGTAATAGGATGAACACTGAAGCTTTCTTT
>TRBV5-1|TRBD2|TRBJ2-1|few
CASSFRRTSGYEQFF
TGCGCCAGCAGCTTTCGACGGACTAGCGGCTATGAGCAGTTCTTC
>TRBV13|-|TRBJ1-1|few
CASSLGVLSTEAFF
TGTGCCAGCAGCTTAGGGGTCTTGAGCACTGAAGCTTTCTTT
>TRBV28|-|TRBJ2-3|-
CASTSRRPTDTQYF
TGTGCCAGCACCTCGAGGAGACCCACAGATACGCAGTATTTT
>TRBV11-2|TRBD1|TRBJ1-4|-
CASRSGTGVSHEKLFF
TGTGCCAGCAGATCCGGGACAGGGGTTTCTCATGAAAAACTGTTTTTT
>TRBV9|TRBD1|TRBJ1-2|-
CASSVDRGGGYGYTF
TGTGCCAGCAGCGTAGACAGGGGAGGTGGCTATGGCTACACCTTC
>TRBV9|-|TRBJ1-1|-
CASSVVYYTEAFF
TGTGCCAGCAGCGTAGTCTATTACACTGAAGCTTTCTTT
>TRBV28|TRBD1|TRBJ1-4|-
CASSLGTGYANEKLFF
TGTGCCAGCAGTTTGGGGACAGGGTATGCTAATGAAAAACTGTTTTTT
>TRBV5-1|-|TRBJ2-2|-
CASSPKAAGRYTGELFF
TGCGCCAGCAGCCCTAAGGCGGCGGGACGATACACCGGGGAGCTGTTTTTT
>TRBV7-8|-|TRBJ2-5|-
CASSLDGTQYF
TGTGCCAGCAGCTTAGACGGGACCCAGTACTTC
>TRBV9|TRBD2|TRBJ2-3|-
CASSVGEGDTQYF
TGTGCCAGCAGCGTAGGGGAGGGGGATACGCAGTATTTT
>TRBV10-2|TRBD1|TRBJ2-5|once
CASTGQVQETQYF
TGCGCCAGCACCGGACAGGTTCAAGAGACCCAGTACTTC
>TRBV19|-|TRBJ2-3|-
CASSIGGGTSTDTQYF
TGTGCCAGTAGTATAGGAGGAGGGACTTCCACAGATACGCAGTATTTT
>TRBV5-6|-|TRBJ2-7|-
CASSLASFGGQYF
TGTGCCAGCAGCTTGGCGAGTTTCGGCGGGCAGTACTTC
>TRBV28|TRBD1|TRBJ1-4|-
CASSLAGTGGNEKLFF
TGTGCCAGCAGTCTCGCTGGGACAGGGGGCAATGAAAAACTGTTTTTT
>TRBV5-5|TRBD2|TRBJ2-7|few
CASRSVGGEDEQYF
TGTGCCAGCAGATCCGTCGGGGGGGAGGACGAGCAGTACTTC
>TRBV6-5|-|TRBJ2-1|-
CASSVYFSYNEQFF
TGTGCCAGCAGCGTTTACTTCTCCTACAATGAGCAGTTCTTC
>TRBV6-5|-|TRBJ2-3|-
CASSAIPGADTQYF
TGTGCCAGCAGTGCCATCCCAGGGGCCGATACGCAGTATTTT
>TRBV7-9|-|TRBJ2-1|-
CASSSPGSGNEQFF
TGTGCCAGCAGCTCGCCGGGTTCCGGCAATGAGCAGTTCTTC